This T cell receptor (beta chain) was retrieved from a study of vaccination effects on CD4 cells after COVID-19. Study summary: The patients, a few convalescent individuals, were sampled early and late after vaccination. Some 2 million PBMC were placed in each well, which was supplemented with 8.5 to 10 IU/ml IL-2 and around 10 ug/ml peptides. Findings of the study overall: Late in the post-vaccination period, infection-induced and vaccine-induced clones underwent marked clonal contraction.

CD4+ T cells were isolated after 10 days of culture. PCR-confirmed SARS-CoV-2 infection occurred in the person between March and December 2020. Participants were given two doses of BNT162b2 or mRNA-1273 vaccine. Cultures received IL-2 medium that replaced half the medium on days 3 and 7. V was clipped by 5 bases and J by 9 bases, with 17 bases between them. Germline assignment: CDR1 SGHNT and CDR2 YENEEA. The CDR3 is 14 amino acids. This clone was seen a few times. Its antigen is still unknown. This table comes from immunoSEQ multiplex PCR, and its TCRdb copy is limited to in-frame clones, with some not included. Of 30,000 to 40,000 clones in the sample, roughly 80% are singletons; the top ten hold around 7%.

The chain combines TRBV11-3 with TRBJ2-1; the D is unclear. This TCR came from a human donor who had a prior SARS-CoV-2 infection. Sequenced material: CD4+ T cells from PBMCs cultured without peptide, taken after COVID-19 vaccination. The CDR3 is CASSKMTASLEQFF. For the CDR3, the DNA is TGTGCCAGCAGCAAGATGACGGCTTCACTTGAGCAGTTCTTC. The full variable domain, rest sourced from reference TRBV11-3 and TRBJ2-1, is EAGVVQSPRYKIIEKKQPVAFWCNPISGHNTLYWYLQNLGQGPELLIRYENEEAVDDSQLPKDRFSAERLKGVDSTLKIQPAELGDSAVYLCASSKMTASLEQFFGPGTRLTVL.